This entry lists 17 T cell receptor beta chains sequenced from one sample in a study of cytomegalovirus exposure and HLA in healthy donors. Primers included in the PCR were 60 Vbeta and 13 Jbeta primers. Clones were sequenced by immunoSEQ multiplex PCR, and TCRdb holds only the in-frame ones, with some missing. Counted here are 210,000 or so clones, 77% occurring once; the ten biggest clones make up roughly 2.1%. The material sequenced was PBMCs. The receptors stem from a woman in her twenties or thirties in good health and CMV-seropositive.

J is TRBJ1-2 and V is TRBV4-1, with D maybe TRBD1 (6 bases). The CDR3 loop spans 15 amino acids. Looked up from germline, CDR1 is MGHRA and CDR2 is YSYEKL. V was clipped by 1 base and J by 7 bases, with 16 bases between them. CDR3 sequence: CASSQVGAQSSGYTF. Here the CDR3 DNA reads TGCGCCAGCAGCCAAGTGGGGGCGCAGTCTAGTGGCTACACCTTC.

V usage is TRBV7-2 and J usage is TRBJ1-1, with D tentatively TRBD1 (5 bases). CDR1 and CDR2 (germline): SGHTA, FQGNSA. V was clipped by 4 bases and J by 7 bases, with 16 bases between them. CDR3 length equals 14 residues. CDR3 in DNA: TGTGCCAGCAGCTCAAACACTGGGGCCGTTGAAGCTTTCTTT. Amino acids: CASSSNTGAVEAFF. The whole variable domain, filled in from reference TRBV7-2 and TRBJ1-1, reads GAGVSQSPSNKVTEKGKDVELRCDPISGHTALYWYRQSLGQGLEFLIYFQGNSAPDKSGLPSDRFSAERTGGSVSTLTIQRTQQEDSAVYLCASSSNTGAVEAFFGQGTRLTVV.

The chain uses TRBV28 and TRBJ2-6; TRBD1 might be the D (5 bases). The CDR3 is 13 amino acids. The V gene's germline CDR1 is MDHEN and CDR2 SYDVKM. With 4 bases removed from V and 11 bases from J, the gap between germline ends came to 12 bases. As DNA, the CDR3 is TGTGCCAGCAGTTCCGGACATCTTTACGTCCTGACTTTC. The encoded protein is CASSSGHLYVLTF.

This chain links TRBV7-9 with TRBJ2-7, with D perhaps TRBD2 (7 bases). V lost 5 bases to trimming and J lost 6 bases, with 20 bases between them. CDR3 size: 15 residues. Germline lookup yields CDR1 SEHNR and CDR2 FQNEAQ (reference sequence). Here the CDR3 reads CASSLPEGGAREQYF. CDR3 DNA sequence: TGTGCCAGCAGCCTCCCGGAAGGGGGGGCCCGCGAGCAGTACTTC. Looking up the rest from reference TRBV7-9 and TRBJ2-7 gives the full variable domain: DTGVSQNPRHKITKRGQNVTFRCDPISEHNRLYWYRQTLGQGPEFLTYFQNEAQLEKSRLLSDRFSAERPKGSFSTLEIQRTEQGDSAMYLCASSLPEGGAREQYFGPGTRLTVT.

CDR3 DNA sequence: TGTGCCATCAGTGCGGAACGGGGACAGCCCCAGCATTTT. Protein sequence: CAISAERGQPQHF. The rearrangement joins TRBV10-3 to TRBJ1-5, with D unclear. The CDR3 is 13 residues long. Trimming took off 4 bases at V and 7 bases at J, with 11 bases between the two ends. Germline CDR1 and CDR2: ENHRY and SYGVKD.

The chain has TRBV5-1 and TRBJ1-1, with D possibly being TRBD1 (5 bases). CDR3 length: 14 residues. Germline V gene data show CDR1 as SGHRS and CDR2 as YFSETQ. The ends were cut back, 5 bases at V and 5 bases at J, with 16 bases in the middle. The CDR3 region has the DNA TGCGCCAGCAGTATAGGGGCCGGTTGGACTGAAGCTTTCTTT. It encodes CASSIGAGWTEAFF.

This chain uses TRBV27 with TRBJ2-7; D gene uncertain. The CDR3 runs 13 residues. Deletions cut 4 bases from V and 6 bases from J, with 13 bases between. Germline V CDR1 and CDR2: MNHEY, SMNVEV (reference sequence). In nucleotides, the CDR3 is TGTGCCAGCAGTTCCTCACGAGTAAGCGAGCAGTACTTC. Translated: CASSSSRVSEQYF.

V usage is TRBV25-1 and J usage is TRBJ2-1; 8 positions match TRBD1. Germline V gene sequence: CDR1 MGHDK, CDR2 SYGVNS. Trimming at V came to 6 bases and at J to 4 bases, leaving 11 bases not matched to a gene. The CDR3 runs to 16 residues. CDR3 region: CASSDATGVGYNEQFF. For the CDR3, the DNA is TGTGCCAGCAGCGACGCGACAGGGGTCGGGTACAATGAGCAGTTCTTC.

The chain carries TRBV18 and TRBJ1-1; 11 nucleotides match TRBD1. The germline gives CDR1 KGHSH, CDR2 LQKENI. The CDR3 runs to 14 residues. V lost 4 bases to trimming and J lost 5 bases; unmatched junction nucleotides: 3. The CDR3 sequence is CASSQGQGVTEAFF. The CDR3 DNA reads TGTGCCAGCTCACAGGGACAGGGGGTTACTGAAGCTTTCTTT.

V usage is TRBV5-1 and J usage is TRBJ2-7; D call uncertain. The length of the CDR3 is 14 residues. V lost 4 bases, J lost 1 base, and 12 bases lay in between. Germline values: CDR1 SGHRS, CDR2 YFSETQ. In nucleotides, the CDR3 is TGCGCCAGCAGCAATCAACTCGCTTCCTACGAGCAGTACTTC. The encoded protein is CASSNQLASYEQYF.

This clone was recorded only once. V and J are TRBV5-5 and TRBJ1-2; 7 bases fit TRBD1. Germline V gene data show CDR1 as SGHKS and CDR2 as YYEKEE (reference sequence). J lost 8 bases, V lost 2 bases, and 9 bases had no gene match. The CDR3 has 14 residues. The CDR3 nucleotides read TGTGCCAGCAGCTTCGGGACAGAGCTCGGAGGCTACACCTTC. Translation gives CASSFGTELGGYTF. The whole variable domain, filled in from reference TRBV5-5 and TRBJ1-2, reads DAGVTQSPTHLIKTRGQQVTLRCSPISGHKSVSWYQQVLGQGPQFIFQYYEKEERGRGNFPDRFSARQFPNYSSELNVNALLLGDSALYLCASSFGTELGGYTFGSGTRLTVV.

This clone was counted once. CDR3 sequence reads: CASSETSGWRTSTDTQYF. DNA of the CDR3: TGTGCCAGCAGTGAGACTAGCGGTTGGAGGACGTCCACAGATACGCAGTATTTT. V gene TRBV6-4 combines with J gene TRBJ2-3, with TRBD2 matching 9 bases. V shed 3 bases, J shed 2 bases, and the junction held 12 bases outside the gene matches. CDR3 size: 18 residues. Germline V gene lookup returns CDR1 MRHNA and CDR2 SNTAGT.

This chain uses TRBV2 with TRBJ2-5; TRBD2 is a possible D gene (5 bases). Deletions cut 2 bases from V and 5 bases from J, with 9 bases between. The CDR3 has 13 amino acids. The germline gives CDR1 SNHLY, CDR2 FYNNEI. CDR3 DNA sequence: TGTGCCAGCAGTGAATGGGGAGAGGAGACCCAGTACTTC. It codes for CASSEWGEETQYF.

The chain is built from TRBV5-4 and TRBJ1-2; TRBD1 matches at 7 bases. The V and J ends lost 2 bases and 0 bases, in that order; junction bases with no gene match: 4. The CDR3 totals 15 residues. Germline CDR1 reads SGHNT; CDR2 reads YYREEE (reference sequence). The CDR3 nucleotides are TGTGCCAGCAGCTTTACAGGGGTTCCTAACTATGGCTACACCTTC. Translated, it gives CASSFTGVPNYGYTF.

The rearrangement links TRBV5-1 to TRBJ1-2; D gene unclear. CDR3 length: 14 residues. Germline CDR1 is SGHRS and CDR2 is YFSETQ. V lost 0 bases and J lost 3, with 9 bases in between. This CDR3 reads CASSLGPLYYGYTF. CDR3 nucleotide sequence: TGCGCCAGCAGCTTGGGGCCTCTCTACTATGGCTACACCTTC.

This clone was seen more than once but under ten times. The chain couples TRBV29-1 to TRBJ2-1; D is unresolved. This CDR3 contains 14 residues. Germline V gene sequence: CDR1 SQVTM, CDR2 ANQGSEA. The V end was cut by 7 bases, the J end by 4 bases, with 17 bases between. The CDR3 sequence is CSAPRELTYNEQFF. CDR3 in DNA: TGCAGCGCCCCGCGCGAGTTGACATACAATGAGCAGTTCTTC.

The chain carries TRBV7-3 and TRBJ2-7, with 7 bases that match TRBD1. The length of the CDR3 is 15 residues. Germline CDR1 and CDR2: SGHTA and FQGTGA. Trimming cost V 5 bases and J 2 bases; bases outside gene matches: 9. CDR3 amino acids: CASSPNRDSPYEQYF. DNA of the CDR3: TGTGCCAGCAGCCCGAACCGGGACAGCCCCTACGAGCAGTACTTC.